This TCR beta chain was profiled in a study of shared T cell receptors in the human thymus. This CDR3 has 14 amino acids. The V end was cut by 1 base, the J end by 8 bases, with 15 bases between. Per the germline V gene, CDR1 is SGHNT and CDR2 is YYREEE (reference sequence). Only in-frame clones appear in the TCRdb table, and some are missing; sequencing was by immunoSEQ multiplex PCR. This sample has almost 550,000 clones, with approximately 78% found just once. The sample was also reused in another study, on human thymus T cells. That report adds: Corrective heart surgery yielded the resections from which the thymus tissue came.

The source of this sequence is a boy less than two years old with a congenital heart defect. The genes are TRBV5-4 and TRBJ1-2; D unclear. The sample comprised thymocytes. The CDR3 protein is CASSLPQDWRGYTF. In nucleotides, the CDR3 is TGTGCCAGCAGCTTGCCGCAGGACTGGAGAGGCTACACCTTC.